This entry lists 32 T cell receptor beta chains sequenced from one sample in a study of radiotherapy plus CTLA-4 blockade in lung cancer. Method: immunoSEQ multiplex PCR; TCRdb's copy keeps in-frame clones and lacks some. This table has about 62,000 clones, approximately 79% appearing once. Sequencing was performed on peripheral blood, taken from a patient treated with radiotherapy plus ipilimumab. Source of these receptors: a human donor with non-small cell lung cancer who had a complete response to radiotherapy plus ipilimumab.

The count of this clone is one. The chain has TRBV11-2 and TRBJ1-1, with D tentatively TRBD1 (6 bases). CDR1 SGHAT and CDR2 FQNNGV come from the germline V gene. The V and J ends lost 3 bases and 5 bases respectively, with 13 bases between them. The CDR3 length is 14 residues. The CDR3 is CASSLRGGATEAFF. The CDR3 nucleotides read TGTGCCAGCAGCTTGAGGGGGGGGGCTACTGAAGCTTTCTTT.

The J gene is TRBJ1-3, the V gene TRBV6-5; D not certain. The germline CDR1 and CDR2 sequences are MNHEY and SVGAGI. The CDR3 length is 14 residues. V lost 6 bases and J lost 1, with 10 bases in between. CDR3 nucleotide sequence: TGTGCCAGCAGAGAGGGTGTTTCTGGAAACACCATATATTTT. It is translated as CASREGVSGNTIYF.

This sequence joins TRBV7-8 and TRBJ2-2; 7 nucleotides match TRBD2. CDR1 and CDR2 (germline): SGHVS, FQNEAQ. Trimming cost V 1 base and J 8 bases; bases outside gene matches: 13. The CDR3 length is 17 residues. In DNA, the CDR3 is TGTGCCAGCAGCTTAGTAATGGCGGGAGCGTTCAGGGGGGAGCTGTTTTTT. Translating it yields CASSLVMAGAFRGELFF.

This chain joins TRBV5-8 and TRBJ1-4, with 9 bases lining up with TRBD1. Trimming at V came to 4 bases and at J to 7 bases, leaving 11 bases not matched to a gene. CDR1 is SGHTS, CDR2 YDEGEE, per germline. This CDR3 is 16 amino acids long. The CDR3 is CASSLRLETGGEKLFF. The CDR3 DNA is TGTGCCAGCAGCCTGAGATTAGAGACAGGGGGTGAAAAACTGTTTTTT.

The rearrangement uses TRBV6-6 and TRBJ2-1; perhaps TRBD2 as D (6 bases). Germline V lookup: CDR1 MNHNY, CDR2 SVGAGI (reference sequence). CDR3 size: 16 residues. V was shortened by 2 bases and J by 0 bases, with 11 bases between the two germline ends. Written as DNA, the CDR3 is TGTGCCAGCAGTTACCTGGCGGGGAGCTCCTACAATGAGCAGTTCTTC. This gives the protein CASSYLAGSSYNEQFF.

The chain combines TRBV27 with TRBJ1-2; D uncertain. The CDR3 length is 14 residues. CDR1 and CDR2 (germline): MNHEY, SMNVEV (reference sequence). V dropped 3 bases and J dropped 8 bases, with 16 bases sitting between them. CDR3 loop: CASSFSGVSEGYTF. For the CDR3, the DNA is TGTGCCAGCAGTTTTAGCGGGGTTTCGGAGGGCTACACCTTC.

The J gene is TRBJ2-1, the V gene TRBV7-2; tentative D call: TRBD2 (6 bases). Per the germline V gene, CDR1 is SGHTA and CDR2 is FQGNSA. V dropped 0 bases and J dropped 6 bases, with 21 bases sitting between them. This CDR3 contains 18 residues. CDR3 sequence: CASSLAGTSRPRVNEQFF. The CDR3 nucleotides read TGTGCCAGCAGCTTAGCGGGCACTAGCCGACCTCGGGTCAATGAGCAGTTCTTC.

The chain has TRBV6-5 and TRBJ2-2, with D possibly matching TRBD1 (6 bases). CDR3 length: 15 amino acids. In germline, CDR1 is MNHEY, CDR2 SVGAGI. V was clipped by 4 bases and J by 5 bases, with 14 bases between them. In DNA form, the CDR3 reads TGTGCCAGCAGTTCTAACAGGGAAGGTACCGGGGAGCTGTTTTTT. This gives the protein CASSSNREGTGELFF.

The chain is built from TRBV2 and TRBJ2-7, with 11 bases fitting TRBD2. The CDR3 loop spans 14 amino acids. CDR1 is SNHLY, CDR2 FYNNEI, per germline. J gave up 5 bases and V 4 bases, and 4 bases lay outside the gene matches. The CDR3 region is CASSGLAGRHEQYF. CDR3 in DNA: TGTGCCAGCAGTGGACTAGCGGGAAGGCACGAGCAGTACTTC.

The chain is built from TRBV2 and TRBJ2-6; D not resolved. Trimming stripped 6 bases from V and 1 base from J, with 7 bases between. The CDR3 is 14 amino acids. Germline V gene data show CDR1 as SNHLY and CDR2 as FYNNEI. The CDR3 sequence: CASRRISGANVLTF. The DNA of the CDR3 is TGTGCCAGCAGGAGAATTTCTGGGGCCAACGTCCTGACTTTC.

CDR3 nucleotide sequence: TGTGCCAGCAGCATCCTCCAGGCGAAGTCTGAAAAACTGTTTTTT. Translation: CASSILQAKSEKLFF. The gene calls are TRBV7-9 and TRBJ1-4; D call uncertain. The ends were cut back, 5 bases at V and 7 bases at J, with 17 bases in the middle. The CDR3 has 15 amino acids. Germline lookup yields CDR1 SEHNR and CDR2 FQNEAQ (reference sequence).

This clone was picked up a small number of times. The V and J genes are TRBV11-2 and TRBJ1-1, with a weak D call TRBD1 (5 bases). Germline V CDR1 and CDR2: SGHAT, FQNNGV. The CDR3 is 15 residues long. V was pared by 4 bases and J by 0 bases, with 12 bases between. The CDR3 coding sequence is TGTGCCAGCAGCTGGGGGACGGGGGTGAACACTGAAGCTTTCTTT. It translates to CASSWGTGVNTEAFF.

V and J are TRBV10-1 and TRBJ2-3; the match to TRBD2 covers 7 bases. With 4 bases clipped from V and 2 bases from J, the junction kept 6 bases outside the gene matches. Germline V gene sequence: CDR1 WNHNN, CDR2 SYGVQD (reference sequence). CDR3 length: 15 amino acids. CDR3 in DNA: TGCGCCAGCAGTGGGATGGCGGGGGACACAGATACGCAGTATTTT. Protein product: CASSGMAGDTDTQYF.

On this clone: Other DNA sequences in this specimen translate into the identical CDR3. The chain is built from TRBV11-2 and TRBJ2-5; D might be TRBD2 (6 bases). V shed 4 bases and J shed 1 base, with 10 bases lying between them. CDR1 SGHAT and CDR2 FQNNGV come from the germline V gene. The CDR3 sequence is 14 residues long. CDR3 nucleotides: TGTGCCAGCAGCTGGGGACTGGCCCAAGAGACCCAGTACTTC. Its protein is CASSWGLAQETQYF.

CDR3 loop: CASSPGGSNTEAFF. The CDR3 DNA sequence: TGTGCCAGCAGCCCAGGGGGCTCGAACACTGAAGCTTTCTTT. This chain connects TRBV11-2 to TRBJ1-1, with 8 bases matching TRBD1. CDR1 is SGHAT and CDR2 is FQNNGV in the germline V gene. This CDR3 spans 14 amino acids. Unmatched junction bases numbered 3, after V lost 5 bases and J lost 1 base.

This clone was found a few times. In DNA, the CDR3 is TGTGCCAGTAGTATTGGACAGACTAGCACAGATACGCAGTATTTT. Its protein product is CASSIGQTSTDTQYF. The chain is built from TRBV19 and TRBJ2-3, with D tentatively TRBD1 (6 bases). Looked up from germline, CDR1 is LNHDA and CDR2 is SQIVND (reference sequence). The CDR3 has 15 amino acids. V lost 3 bases, J lost 0 bases, and 10 bases lay in between.

The chain links TRBV10-3 to TRBJ2-3; 7 bases are a match to TRBD1. Germline V gene sequence: CDR1 ENHRY, CDR2 SYGVKD. Trimming cost V 6 bases and J 2 bases; bases outside gene matches: 5. This CDR3 is built from 14 residues. The chain's CDR3 is CAIRRTGDTDTQYF. The CDR3 DNA reads TGTGCCATCAGGAGGACAGGAGACACAGATACGCAGTATTTT.

The CDR3 reads CASSYGLAGGEQFF. As DNA, the CDR3 is TGTGCCAGCAGCTACGGGCTAGCCGGCGGTGAGCAGTTCTTC. This rearrangement joins TRBV7-2 to TRBJ2-1; possible D gene TRBD2, 5 bases. The CDR3 sequence is 14 residues long. CDR1 is SGHTA, CDR2 FQGNSA, per germline. Trimming took 4 bases from V and 9 from J, leaving 16 bases between them.

This rearrangement joins TRBV2 to TRBJ2-5; 7 nucleotides align to TRBD2. Germline V lookup: CDR1 SNHLY, CDR2 FYNNEI. This CDR3 contains 13 residues. V gave up 7 bases and J gave up 2 bases; unmatched junction bases: 4. The CDR3 region is CASTRTRQETQYF. The CDR3 region has the DNA TGTGCCAGCACGCGGACTAGGCAAGAGACCCAGTACTTC.

This clone has only a few counts. The V and J genes are TRBV28 and TRBJ1-1; a weak D match, TRBD1 (6 bases). Germline V gene lookup returns CDR1 MDHEN and CDR2 SYDVKM. Deletions cut 7 bases from V and 6 bases from J, with 18 bases between. The CDR3 loop spans 14 amino acids. The CDR3 is CASNPYRVIAEAFF. For the CDR3, the DNA is TGTGCCAGCAACCCATACAGGGTAATCGCTGAAGCTTTCTTT.

V usage is TRBV7-2 and J usage is TRBJ2-1; 8 bases agree with TRBD1. This CDR3 is built from 14 residues. V trimming: 1 base; J trimming: 7 bases; junction bases outside the gene matches: 3. The germline gives CDR1 SGHTA, CDR2 FQGNSA. The CDR3 DNA follows: TGTGCCAGCAGCTTAGACAGGGGGGTGAATGAGCAGTTCTTC. As protein: CASSLDRGVNEQFF.

V usage is TRBV5-8 and J usage is TRBJ2-5, with a tentative D call TRBD2 (5 bases). Germline V gives CDR1 SGHTS, CDR2 YDEGEE. V lost 4 bases and J lost 5, with 18 bases in between. The CDR3 spans 15 residues. The CDR3 reads CASSQAGPGSETQYF. In DNA, the CDR3 is TGTGCCAGCAGCCAGGCGGGCCCCGGATCGGAGACCCAGTACTTC.

The gene calls are TRBV4-3 and TRBJ2-2; 7 bases line up with TRBD1. J lost 0 bases, V lost 4 bases, and 8 bases had no gene match. This CDR3 spans 17 amino acids. Germline-derived CDR1 and CDR2 are LGHNA and YSLEER. CDR3 DNA: TGCGCCAGCAGCCGACAGACAGGGCTCCCGAACACCGGGGAGCTGTTTTTT. Translated, it gives CASSRQTGLPNTGELFF.

The rearrangement links TRBV30 to TRBJ2-5, with D tentatively TRBD2 (7 bases). The CDR3 has 14 residues. Deletions cut 0 bases from V and 4 bases from J, with 12 bases between. Germline V lookup: CDR1 GTSNPN, CDR2 SVGIG (reference sequence). CDR3 region: CAWSVRGAGETQYF. The CDR3 coding sequence is TGTGCCTGGAGTGTACGGGGGGCGGGAGAGACCCAGTACTTC.

The chain has TRBV18 and TRBJ1-2; D possibly corresponds to TRBD1 (5 bases). V lost 2 bases, J lost 0 bases, and 13 bases lay in between. The CDR3 is 16 amino acids. CDR1 and CDR2 (germline): KGHSH, LQKENI. The CDR3 nucleotides are TGTGCCAGCTCACCAGGTGCAGGGCCGACTAACTATGGCTACACCTTC. Translating gives CASSPGAGPTNYGYTF. The variable domain in full, with the rest retrieved from reference TRBV18 and TRBJ1-2, is NAGVMQNPRHLVRRRGQEARLRCSPMKGHSHVYWYRQLPEEGLKFMVYLQKENIIDESGMPKERFSAEFPKEGPSILRIQQVVRGDSAAYFCASSPGAGPTNYGYTFGSGTRLTVV.

This clone was seen a handful of times. At the DNA level, this CDR3 is encoded by other sequences in the same sample as well. This chain uses TRBV2 with TRBJ2-5, with TRBD1 as a possible D gene (5 bases). CDR3 size: 14 residues. The ends were cut back, 2 bases at V and 2 bases at J, with 9 bases in the middle. CDR1 is SNHLY, CDR2 FYNNEI, per germline. This CDR3 is CASSESQGQETQYF. The DNA of the CDR3 is TGTGCCAGCAGTGAATCCCAGGGTCAAGAGACCCAGTACTTC.

The V and J genes are TRBV28 and TRBJ2-1, with 7 bases matching TRBD2. The junction had 12 bases not matched to a gene; V was cut back by 6 bases and J by 7 bases. This CDR3 contains 15 residues. Germline V gene data show CDR1 as MDHEN and CDR2 as SYDVKM. The CDR3 protein is CASSRTGLGSNEQFF. The CDR3 DNA follows: TGTGCCAGCAGCCGAACCGGACTAGGATCAAATGAGCAGTTCTTC.

V usage is TRBV18 and J usage is TRBJ1-1; D possibly corresponds to TRBD1 (6 bases). This CDR3 contains 12 residues. CDR1 and CDR2 from the germline V gene are KGHSH and LQKENI. V was clipped by 2 bases and J by 12 bases, with 13 bases between them. CDR3 in amino acids: CASSPDGGATFF. Here the CDR3 DNA reads TGTGCCAGCTCACCAGATGGGGGGGCAACTTTCTTT.

The CDR3 bases are TGTGCCAGCAGCCAAGGTCCAGGAACCTATGGCTACACCTTC. This codes for CASSQGPGTYGYTF. The gene calls are TRBV14 and TRBJ1-2; D unclear. Germline loops: CDR1 SGHDN, CDR2 FVKESK. The CDR3 sequence is 14 residues long. V shed 1 base and J shed 4 bases, with 10 bases lying between them.

The chain employs TRBV7-2 and TRBJ2-3; TRBD1 aligns across 11 bases. The CDR3 is made up of 18 amino acids. Per the germline V gene, CDR1 is SGHTA and CDR2 is FQGNSA. V lost 5 bases and J lost 3; bases outside the gene matches: 13. The CDR3 sequence is CASSVTGTGGLRTDTQYF. The CDR3 DNA is TGTGCCAGCAGCGTCACCGGGACAGGGGGTCTGCGGACAGATACGCAGTATTTT.

This chain connects TRBV5-1 to TRBJ2-3; 10 positions agree with TRBD1. Germline assignment: CDR1 SGHRS and CDR2 YFSETQ. V shed 9 bases, J shed 2 bases, and the junction held 9 bases outside the gene matches. The CDR3 loop spans 15 amino acids. The CDR3 bases are TGCGCCACCAGAAAAGGGACAGGGGCCACAGATACGCAGTATTTT. This encodes CATRKGTGATDTQYF.

With respect to this clone: At the DNA level, this CDR3 is encoded by other sequences in the same sample as well. This chain connects TRBV5-1 to TRBJ1-2, with TRBD1 matching 7 bases. Germline loops: CDR1 SGHRS, CDR2 YFSETQ. CDR3 size: 13 residues. After removal of 2 bases from V and 3 bases from J, the junction contained 1 base not matched to a gene. CDR3 nucleotide sequence: TGCGCCAGCAGCTTTACAGGGGACTATGGCTACACCTTC. This translates into CASSFTGDYGYTF.